This TCR beta chain was sequenced in a study of T cell clonality in common variable immunodeficiency. Clones were read by immunoSEQ multiplex PCR, and TCRdb kept only the in-frame ones, dropping some. The sample includes some 80,000 clones, none of them occurring once. Whole-study findings and limits: Reportedly, TCR beta sequences from common variable immunodeficiency showed fewer deletions and N-nucleotide insertions.

This clone was found many times. Its antigen is still unknown. The specimen sequenced was peripheral blood mononuclear cells. This clonotype was obtained from a person between 18 and 70 years old in good health.

The CDR3 loop is CATSDPTSGSFYEQFF. CDR3 DNA (partial): TGTGCCACCAGTGATCCGACTAGCGGGAGTTTCTATGAG. The chain combines TRBV24-1 with TRBJ2-1, with 12 bases matching TRBD2. The missing CDR3 end, 3 residues past where the read stops, is filled in from the germline J gene. CDR1 KGHDR and CDR2 SFDVKD come from the germline V gene. The CDR3 is 16 amino acids. V was pared by 3 bases and J by 8 bases, with 7 bases of the junction left unmatched.